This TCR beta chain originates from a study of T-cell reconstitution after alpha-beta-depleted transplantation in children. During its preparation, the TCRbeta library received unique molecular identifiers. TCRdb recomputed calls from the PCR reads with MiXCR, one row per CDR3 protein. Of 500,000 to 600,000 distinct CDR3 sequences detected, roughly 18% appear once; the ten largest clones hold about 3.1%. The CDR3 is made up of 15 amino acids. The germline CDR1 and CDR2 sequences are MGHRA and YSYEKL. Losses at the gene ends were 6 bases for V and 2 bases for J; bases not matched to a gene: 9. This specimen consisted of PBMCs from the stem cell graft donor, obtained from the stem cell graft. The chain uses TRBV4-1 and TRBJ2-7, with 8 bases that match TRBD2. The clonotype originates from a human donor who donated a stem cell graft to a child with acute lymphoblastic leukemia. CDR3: CASRDIGREAYEQYF. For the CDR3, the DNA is TGCGCCAGCAGGGATATCGGGCGGGAGGCCTACGAGCAGTACTTC.